These 7 T cell receptor beta chains share one sample of origin, sequenced in a study of T cell responses to AZD1222 COVID-19 vaccine. Some clones are missing from TCRdb's copy, which holds only in-frame ones; the method was immunoSEQ multiplex PCR. The sample includes around 200,000 clones, around 90% seen only once; the top ten take less than 0.55%. This material consisted of peripheral blood, taken on day 0 of AZD1222 vaccination. The source is an adult in good health.

The rearrangement uses TRBV24-1 and TRBJ2-3; D not certain. Germline V gene sequence: CDR1 KGHDR, CDR2 SFDVKD. The CDR3 extends over 13 amino acids. Trimming pared 11 bases from V and 0 bases from J, leaving 11 bases between. The CDR3 sequence is CAIRNISTDTQYF. The DNA of the CDR3 is TGTGCCATCAGGAACATTAGCACAGATACGCAGTATTTT.

This sequence joins TRBV9 and TRBJ2-7; no reliable D call. CDR3 length equals 13 residues. Trimming removed 0 bases from V and 1 base from J, with 5 bases in between. CDR1 SGDLS and CDR2 YYNGEE come from the germline V gene. CDR3 in DNA: TGTGCCAGCAGCGTAGCGGAGTCCTACGAGCAGTACTTC. Amino acid sequence: CASSVAESYEQYF.

This rearrangement joins TRBV29-1 to TRBJ2-3, with D unclear. Germline V gene data show CDR1 as SQVTM and CDR2 as ANQGSEA. This CDR3 comprises 14 residues. V was pared by 0 bases and J by 1 base, with 8 bases between. The CDR3 region has the DNA TGCAGCGTTGAAGATCCAAGGGGCACAGATACGCAGTATTTT. This codes for CSVEDPRGTDTQYF.

The chain combines TRBV30 with TRBJ1-1, with a weak D call TRBD1 (5 bases). Trimming stripped 5 bases from V and 8 bases from J, with 18 bases between. In germline, CDR1 is GTSNPN, CDR2 SVGIG (reference sequence). The CDR3 is 13 amino acids. CDR3 in DNA: TGTGCCTGGTCCGGCCTACCAGGACAAGAAGCTTTCTTT. Its translation is CAWSGLPGQEAFF.

The chain has TRBV7-3 and TRBJ2-3; TRBD2 aligns across 13 bases. The J segment lost 7 bases and the V segment lost 5 bases, leaving 6 bases of the junction unmatched. This CDR3 comprises 15 residues. Germline V gene lookup returns CDR1 SGHTA and CDR2 FQGTGA. DNA for the CDR3: TGTGCCAGCAGCAGGACTAGCGGGAGCCAAAATACGCAGTATTTT. It translates to CASSRTSGSQNTQYF.

V gene TRBV6-4 combines with J gene TRBJ2-3; 7 positions match TRBD2. There are 15 residues in the CDR3. Per germline, CDR1 MRHNA and CDR2 SNTAGT. Trimming at V came to 3 bases and at J to 2 bases, leaving 5 bases not matched to a gene. The CDR3 bases are TGTGCCAGCAGTGAGGGCGGGAGAGACACAGATACGCAGTATTTT. This gives the protein CASSEGGRDTDTQYF.

The V call is TRBV9, the J call TRBJ1-2, with no clear D. Germline V CDR1 and CDR2: SGDLS, YYNGEE. V lost 4 bases to trimming and J lost 5 bases, with 9 bases between them. The CDR3 runs 12 residues. The CDR3 DNA is TGTGCCAGCAGCACGGGAGTATATGGCTACACCTTC. It yields the protein CASSTGVYGYTF.